A single sample gave rise to the 32 T cell receptor beta chains below, sequenced in a study of T cells in localized non-small cell lung cancer. Repertoires were generated with immunoSEQ multiplex PCR, while TCRdb's copy carries only in-frame clones and drops some. The repertoire holds over 70,000 clones, with about 90% as singletons. The sample consisted of peripheral blood, taken before any cancer treatment. The receptor source for this set is a male donor aged 60 or over with stage III squamous cell lung carcinoma.

V and J are TRBV6-5 and TRBJ2-2; D is perhaps TRBD1 or TRBD2 (5 bases each). The CDR3 consists of 15 residues. Trimming removed 6 bases at V and 9 bases at J, with 20 bases between. Germline CDR1 reads MNHEY; CDR2 reads SVGAGI. CDR3 bases: TGTGCCAGCAGGTTAACCGGGACCTACTTCAGGGAGCTGTTTTTT. This encodes CASRLTGTYFRELFF.

This clone was counted once. This chain links TRBV9 with TRBJ1-3, with 8 bases matching TRBD1. The V gene end was trimmed by 4 bases and the J gene end by 6 bases; junction bases not matched to a gene: 6. The CDR3 runs to 14 residues. Germline loops: CDR1 SGDLS, CDR2 YYNGEE. CDR3 nucleotides: TGTGCCAGCAGCAGGCAGGGGGCAATAAACACCATATATTTT. Its protein product is CASSRQGAINTIYF.

For the CDR3, the DNA is TGCGCCAGCAGCCAAGCTGGGAGGGGTCCACCGGACGAGACCCAGTACTTC. Translating gives CASSQAGRGPPDETQYF. The rearrangement joins TRBV4-1 to TRBJ2-5; 7 bases match TRBD2. The CDR3 totals 17 residues. Germline CDR1 and CDR2: MGHRA and YSYEKL. J lost 5 bases, V lost 1 base, and 13 bases had no gene match.

The chain has TRBV9 and TRBJ2-7; 7 bases agree with TRBD2. The CDR3 length is 16 residues. CDR1 and CDR2 from the germline V gene are SGDLS and YYNGEE. The trim removed 4 bases at V and 6 bases at J, leaving 16 bases unmatched. The CDR3 spells CASSFRGAGPLGEQYF. DNA for the CDR3: TGTGCCAGCAGCTTCCGAGGAGCGGGGCCTTTGGGCGAGCAGTACTTC.

V is TRBV15 and J is TRBJ2-3; D perhaps matches TRBD1 (7 bases). Trimming cost V 3 bases and J 1 base, with 11 bases left between them. CDR3 length: 15 residues. CDR1 is LNHNV, CDR2 YYDKDF, per germline (reference sequence). Here the CDR3 reads CATSRRDSGTDTQYF. In DNA, the CDR3 is TGTGCCACCAGCAGGCGGGACAGTGGCACAGATACGCAGTATTTT.

V usage is TRBV5-6 and J usage is TRBJ2-1; 9 nucleotides match TRBD1. The CDR3 covers 15 residues. Germline V gene data show CDR1 as SGHDT and CDR2 as YYEEEE. V was clipped by 4 bases and J by 6 bases; unmatched bases: 8. As DNA, the CDR3 is TGTGCCAGCAGCGAAACAGGGGGCGTCTCCAATGAGCAGTTCTTC. Its protein is CASSETGGVSNEQFF.

V and J are TRBV7-2 and TRBJ1-5, with D possibly matching TRBD1 (6 bases). Germline loops: CDR1 SGHTA, CDR2 FQGNSA. Trimming left V 4 bases short and J 8 bases short, with 15 bases between. The CDR3 spans 14 residues. The CDR3 DNA sequence: TGTGCCAGCAGCTCAGGGGCGGGCATGGAGCCCCAGCATTTT. Its protein is CASSSGAGMEPQHF.

This rearrangement joins TRBV29-1 to TRBJ2-1; the D gene is possibly TRBD2 (5 bases). V was pared by 4 bases and J by 1 base, with 17 bases between. This CDR3 has 16 residues. CDR1 SQVTM and CDR2 ANQGSEA come from the germline V gene. As DNA, the CDR3 is TGCAGCGTTGGAGGCGGGCTTCGGATGTCCTACAATGAGCAGTTCTTC. Its protein is CSVGGGLRMSYNEQFF.

This rearrangement joins TRBV6-1 to TRBJ2-4; 9 positions agree with TRBD1. The CDR3 sequence is 13 residues long. J gave up 7 bases and V 5 bases, and 3 bases lay outside the gene matches. The germline CDR1 and CDR2 sequences are MNHNS and SASEGT. CDR3 protein: CASSPGQGNIQYF. The DNA for the CDR3 is TGTGCCAGCAGTCCCGGACAGGGGAACATTCAGTACTTC.

The genes are TRBV18 and TRBJ1-4, with D possibly TRBD1 on 6 matching bases. V lost 6 bases to trimming and J lost 5 bases, with 13 bases between them. This CDR3 spans 14 amino acids. Germline V gene lookup returns CDR1 KGHSH and CDR2 LQKENI. Here the CDR3 DNA reads TGTGCCAGCTCGGGCAGGGGAAGAAATGAAAAACTGTTTTTT. This translates into CASSGRGRNEKLFF.

A remark on this clone: Mismatch with germline at one junction end may stem from a read error. The chain carries TRBV7-2 and TRBJ1-2; the D is unclear. Per the germline V gene, CDR1 is SGHTA and CDR2 is FQGNSA. The CDR3 length is 16 residues. The CDR3 is CASSLVPRNHNSGYTF. The CDR3 DNA is TGTGCCAGCAGCTTAGTCCCCAGGAACCATAACTCTGGCTACACCTTC.

The chain employs TRBV9 and TRBJ2-7, with D perhaps matching TRBD1 (6 bases). The CDR3 contains 14 residues. With 0 bases removed from V and 2 bases from J, the gap between germline ends came to 9 bases. Germline assignment: CDR1 SGDLS and CDR2 YYNGEE. The CDR3 nucleotides read TGTGCCAGCAGCGTAGACAGGGTCCCCTACGAGCAGTACTTC. Protein sequence: CASSVDRVPYEQYF.

This clone appeared once. The chain employs TRBV6-1 and TRBJ1-6; D may be TRBD1 (5 bases). The ends were cut back, 2 bases at V and 7 bases at J, with 12 bases in the middle. CDR3 length: 15 residues. The germline gives CDR1 MNHNS, CDR2 SASEGT. CDR3: CASSEPGTENSPLHF. CDR3 nucleotide sequence: TGTGCCAGCAGTGAACCCGGGACGGAAAATTCACCCCTCCACTTT.

The V gene is TRBV29-1, the J gene TRBJ1-4; D not resolved. The germline gives CDR1 SQVTM, CDR2 ANQGSEA. The V gene lost 7 bases and the J gene lost 0 bases, with 9 bases spanning the gap. This CDR3 contains 13 residues. The CDR3 reads CSARSATNEKLFF. As DNA, the CDR3 is TGCAGCGCCAGATCCGCAACTAATGAAAAACTGTTTTTT.

The chain carries TRBV4-2 and TRBJ1-5; D might be TRBD1 (5 bases). This CDR3 spans 18 amino acids. CDR1 is LGHNA, CDR2 YNFKEQ, per germline. The V end was cut by 2 bases, the J end by 1 base, with 18 bases between. CDR3 protein: CASSQKLSGGVSNQPQHF. The CDR3 region has the DNA TGTGCCAGCAGCCAAAAGCTAAGCGGGGGAGTGAGCAATCAGCCCCAGCATTTT.

V is TRBV15 and J is TRBJ2-7, with 7 bases identical to TRBD1. The CDR3 extends over 14 amino acids. Per germline, CDR1 LNHNV and CDR2 YYDKDF (reference sequence). V shed 0 bases, J shed 2 bases, and the junction held 1 base outside the gene matches. CDR3 amino acids: CATSRETGPYEQYF. In DNA form, the CDR3 reads TGTGCCACCAGCAGAGAGACAGGGCCCTACGAGCAGTACTTC.

In this sample, this clone turned up a few times. The rearrangement joins TRBV7-9 to TRBJ1-5; 7 bases align to TRBD1. The germline V gene has CDR1 SEHNR and CDR2 FQNEAQ (reference sequence). The junction had 2 bases not matched to a gene; V was cut back by 5 bases and J by 4 bases. CDR3 length equals 13 residues. In DNA form, the CDR3 reads TGTGCCAGCAGCCCGACAGGGAATCAGCCCCAGCATTTT. Protein product: CASSPTGNQPQHF. Full variable domain (outside the CDR3, taken from reference TRBV7-9 and TRBJ1-5): DTGVSQNPRHKITKRGQNVTFRCDPISEHNRLYWYRQTLGQGPEFLTYFQNEAQLEKSRLLSDRFSAERPKGSFSTLEIQRTEQGDSAMYLCASSPTGNQPQHFGDGTRLSIL.

J is TRBJ1-2 and V is TRBV5-1, with a weak D call TRBD1 (5 bases). Trimming took off 1 base at V and 7 bases at J, with 8 bases between the two ends. Germline CDR1 is SGHRS and CDR2 is YFSETQ. The CDR3 sequence is 12 residues long. The CDR3 loop reads CASSLQGSGYTF. The DNA of the CDR3 is TGCGCCAGCAGCTTGCAGGGAAGTGGCTACACCTTC.

V usage is TRBV18 and J usage is TRBJ2-7; 9 bases line up with TRBD1. The CDR3 is 15 amino acids. Trimming at V came to 3 bases and at J to 6 bases, leaving 9 bases not matched to a gene. Germline-derived CDR1 and CDR2 are KGHSH and LQKENI. In DNA, the CDR3 is TGTGCCAGCTCACCCTACCCCGACAGGGGGTCCGAGCAGTACTTC. Translation gives CASSPYPDRGSEQYF.

This chain connects TRBV19 to TRBJ2-7, with 9 nucleotides matching TRBD1. Germline loops: CDR1 LNHDA, CDR2 SQIVND (reference sequence). This CDR3 has 15 amino acids. The V gene end was trimmed by 1 base and the J gene end by 1 base; junction bases not matched to a gene: 2. The CDR3 loop is CASSIGQGGSYEQYF. As DNA, the CDR3 is TGTGCCAGTAGTATAGGACAGGGGGGATCCTACGAGCAGTACTTC.

The chain joins TRBV25-1 to TRBJ2-5; either TRBD1 or TRBD2 may supply D (5 bases each). Germline assignment: CDR1 MGHDK and CDR2 SYGVNS. This CDR3 is built from 13 residues. Between the trimmed V and J ends, which lost 5 bases and 6 bases, there was a span of 13 bases. The CDR3 sequence is CASSRGEVKTQYF. DNA of the CDR3: TGTGCCAGCAGTCGGGGCGAGGTGAAGACCCAGTACTTC. Full variable domain (remainder filled in from reference TRBV25-1 and TRBJ2-5): EADIYQTPRYLVIGTGKKITLECSQTMGHDKMYWYQQDPGMELHLIHYSYGVNSTEKGDLSSESTVSRIRTEHFPLTLESARPSHTSQYLCASSRGEVKTQYFGPGTRLLVL.

The V and J genes are TRBV7-2 and TRBJ2-5; D is ambiguous. V was clipped by 1 base and J by 1 base, with 4 bases between them. This CDR3 is built from 13 residues. Per germline, CDR1 SGHTA and CDR2 FQGNSA. Here the CDR3 reads CASSLGLQETQYF. CDR3 bases: TGTGCCAGCAGCTTAGGCCTCCAAGAGACCCAGTACTTC.

A single count supports this clone. The J gene is TRBJ2-3, the V gene TRBV7-6; 8 bases match TRBD1. CDR3 size: 15 residues. Per the germline V gene, CDR1 is SGHVS and CDR2 is FNYEAQ. V trimming: 4 bases; J trimming: 2 bases; junction bases outside the gene matches: 5. Written as DNA, the CDR3 is TGTGCCAGCAGCTCAGGGGGCTCTTCCACAGATACGCAGTATTTT. Protein: CASSSGGSSTDTQYF.

Only a few counts were recorded for this clone. The chain links TRBV21-1 to TRBJ1-2. TRBV21-1 is reported as a pseudogene. The CDR3 has 11 amino acids. CDR3 DNA sequence: TGTGCCAGCAGAGGGAACTATGGCTACACCTTC. Amino acid sequence: CASRGNYGYTF.

The chain links TRBV10-2 to TRBJ2-1, with D uncertain. Germline V lookup: CDR1 WSHSY, CDR2 SAAADI. The CDR3 is 11 amino acids. Trimming pared 3 bases from V and 9 bases from J, leaving 6 bases between. The chain's CDR3 is CASSDWTEQFF. The CDR3 nucleotides read TGCGCCAGCAGTGATTGGACTGAGCAGTTCTTC.

The chain joins TRBV30 to TRBJ1-5; D gene uncertain. CDR1 is GTSNPN and CDR2 is SVGIG in the germline V gene (reference sequence). The length of the CDR3 is 13 residues. The V end lost 2 bases, the J end lost 4 bases, and 9 bases lay between the germline ends. DNA of the CDR3: TGTGCCTGGAGTCAGACGGGAAATCAGCCCCAGCATTTT. This gives the protein CAWSQTGNQPQHF.

This clone occurred once. The chain is built from TRBV30 and TRBJ1-2; D is ambiguous. CDR3 length equals 11 residues. Trimming removed 5 bases at V and 6 bases at J, with 10 bases between. From germline, CDR1 is GTSNPN and CDR2 SVGIG (reference sequence). The DNA of the CDR3 is TGTGCCTGGGGGTTCTTAAATGGCTACACCTTC. It yields the protein CAWGFLNGYTF.

The chain employs TRBV6-5 and TRBJ1-2; no firm D call. The CDR3 loop spans 13 amino acids. Germline CDR1 is MNHEY and CDR2 is SVGAGI. The germline V and J ends were trimmed by 6 bases and 5 bases, with 13 bases remaining between them. CDR3 in amino acids: CASRAEGTYGYTF. CDR3 nucleotide sequence: TGTGCCAGCAGGGCTGAGGGTACTTATGGCTACACCTTC.

This CDR3 reads CASRPGQGAGYTF. In DNA, the CDR3 is TGTGCCAGCAGACCGGGACAGGGGGCTGGCTACACCTTC. The chain combines TRBV21-1 with TRBJ1-2; the DNA was not compared with TRBD1, the D call given in the table. TRBV21-1 is a listed pseudogene. This CDR3 region has 13 residues.

This clone was recorded once. This rearrangement joins TRBV9 to TRBJ2-5, with 8 bases aligning to TRBD2. The CDR3 sequence is 17 residues long. V gave up 4 bases and J gave up 2 bases; unmatched junction bases: 13. Germline CDR1 and CDR2: SGDLS and YYNGEE. CDR3 nucleotides: TGTGCCAGCAGCCCTCACGGGGGGGGCAGGTGGCAAGAGACCCAGTACTTC. Translation gives CASSPHGGGRWQETQYF.

The rearrangement joins TRBV5-6 to TRBJ2-5; 10 bases line up with TRBD1. CDR1 is SGHDT and CDR2 is YYEEEE in the germline V gene. After removal of 4 bases from V and 6 bases from J, the junction contained 12 bases not matched to a gene. The CDR3 is made up of 16 amino acids. In DNA form, the CDR3 reads TGTGCCAGCAGCCATAAGGGGGGACAGGGGAAACAGACCCAGTACTTC. Translation gives CASSHKGGQGKQTQYF.

The CDR3 sequence: CASTLDRNQPQHF. The CDR3 DNA follows: TGTGCCAGCACCCTGGATCGTAATCAGCCCCAGCATTTT. This chain uses TRBV6-1 with TRBJ1-5, with D unclear. CDR1 is MNHNS, CDR2 SASEGT, per germline. This CDR3 spans 13 amino acids. Trimming pared 7 bases from V and 4 bases from J, leaving 11 bases between.